Listed here are 19 T cell receptor beta chains from one sample, sequenced in a study of early T cells in non-severe SARS-CoV-2 infection. Each CDR3 protein gets one entry after TCRdb re-called the 5' RACE reads with MiXCR. The repertoire consists of about 83,000 distinct CDR3 sequences, with around 12% occurring once and the leading ten covering over 6.5%. Sequencing input: whole blood. The receptors come from an adult who was a healthcare worker with PCR-confirmed SARS-CoV-2 infection or an uninfected control (not recorded which).

The sample holds many counts of this clonotype. The rearrangement uses TRBV5-4 and TRBJ1-2; possible D gene TRBD1, 5 bases. The CDR3 is 12 amino acids. Trimming took off 0 bases at V and 6 bases at J, with 6 bases between the two ends. Germline CDR1 reads SGHNT; CDR2 reads YYREEE (reference sequence). The CDR3 bases are TGTGCCAGCAGCTTGGAGGGGCATGGCTACACCTTC. It encodes CASSLEGHGYTF.

This clonotype was detected only a few times. The chain is built from TRBV10-3 and TRBJ1-6; D possibly corresponds to TRBD1 (5 bases). This CDR3 spans 16 amino acids. Germline values: CDR1 ENHRY, CDR2 SYGVKD. Trimming stripped 2 bases from V and 7 bases from J, with 15 bases between. The CDR3 sequence: CAISETGTGENSPLHF. CDR3 nucleotides: TGTGCCATCAGTGAGACGGGGACGGGAGAAAATTCACCCCTCCACTTT.

V and J are TRBV5-6 and TRBJ2-1; 13 bases agree with TRBD2. After removal of 0 bases from V and 5 bases from J, the junction contained 5 bases not matched to a gene. The CDR3 covers 17 residues. Germline V gene lookup returns CDR1 SGHDT and CDR2 YYEEEE. The CDR3 reads CASSLGGLAGTDNEQFF. DNA of the CDR3: TGTGCCAGCAGCTTGGGGGGACTAGCGGGAACGGACAATGAGCAGTTCTTC.

This clonotype was seen more than once but under ten times. The chain recombines TRBV24-1 with TRBJ2-1, with 7 bases lining up with TRBD2. The CDR3 length is 16 residues. Trimming cost V 7 bases and J 2 bases; bases outside gene matches: 10. Germline V gene sequence: CDR1 KGHDR, CDR2 SFDVKD. The DNA for the CDR3 is TGTGCCACCAGGCACAAGGGGCTAGCGGCCTACAATGAGCAGTTCTTC. Encoded protein: CATRHKGLAAYNEQFF.

The chain links TRBV6-1 to TRBJ2-1, with 13 bases that match TRBD2. The germline V gene has CDR1 MNHNS and CDR2 SASEGT. J lost 5 bases, V lost 7 bases, and 5 bases had no gene match. This CDR3 is 15 amino acids long. CDR3 DNA: TGTGCCAGCACCTGGACTAGCGGGAGCAACAATGAGCAGTTCTTC. It encodes CASTWTSGSNNEQFF.

This clonotype was seen a few times. The chain has TRBV6-2 or TRBV6-3 and TRBJ2-2; 11 nucleotides align to TRBD2. The CDR3 has 16 amino acids. V was pared by 6 bases and J by 5 bases, with 8 bases of the junction left unmatched. The germline V gene has CDR1 MNHEY and CDR2 SVGEGT. The DNA of the CDR3 is TGTGCCAGCAGCCAAACTAGCGGGAGAAAGACCGGGGAGCTGTTTTTT. Translated, it gives CASSQTSGRKTGELFF.

This clonotype was picked up one time. This chain links TRBV20-1 with TRBJ2-2; D call uncertain. This CDR3 has 14 residues. Germline lookup yields CDR1 DFQATT and CDR2 SNEGSKA (reference sequence). V was shortened by 6 bases and J by 1 base, with 12 bases between the two germline ends. CDR3 residues: CSAPAGGNTGELFF. The CDR3 coding sequence is TGCAGTGCCCCCGCAGGCGGGAACACCGGGGAGCTGTTTTTT.

The sample holds many counts of this clonotype. The V gene is TRBV12-3 or TRBV12-4, the J gene TRBJ2-2; possible D gene TRBD2, 5 bases. The V gene lost 4 bases and the J gene lost 5 bases, with 8 bases spanning the gap. The CDR3 is 13 amino acids. In DNA, the CDR3 is TGTGCCAGCAGTTGGACTTTAACCGGGGAGCTGTTTTTT. Encoded protein: CASSWTLTGELFF.

The chain carries TRBV20-1 and TRBJ2-1; D uncertain. Per the germline V gene, CDR1 is DFQATT and CDR2 is SNEGSKA (reference sequence). This CDR3 comprises 13 residues. V shed 1 base and J shed 8 bases, with 12 bases lying between them. CDR3 sequence: CSARVHSFDEQFF. The DNA for the CDR3 is TGCAGTGCTAGAGTCCACTCGTTCGATGAGCAGTTCTTC.

This clonotype occurred a few times. The chain joins TRBV29-1 to TRBJ2-7; 9 bases fit TRBD1. Germline assignment: CDR1 SQVTM and CDR2 ANQGSEA. V was pared by 2 bases and J by 4 bases, with 6 bases of the junction left unmatched. CDR3 length: 14 amino acids. DNA of the CDR3: TGCAGCGTTGAACCTGACAGGGGGGAGTACGAGCAGTACTTC. Residues: CSVEPDRGEYEQYF.

CDR3 protein: CSARLAGEGNEQFF. The CDR3 DNA follows: TGCAGTGCTAGACTAGCGGGAGAGGGTAATGAGCAGTTCTTC. V gene TRBV20-1 combines with J gene TRBJ2-1; 10 bases fit TRBD2. The CDR3 totals 14 residues. Germline V gene sequence: CDR1 DFQATT, CDR2 SNEGSKA (reference sequence). Trimming at V came to 2 bases and at J to 7 bases, leaving 5 bases not matched to a gene.

CDR3 DNA sequence: TGTGCCAGCAGCGTAGAACAACCTGGGGGGGCGGATACGCAGTATTTT. Amino acid sequence: CASSVEQPGGADTQYF. J is TRBJ2-3 and V is TRBV9; TRBD2 might be the D (7 bases). The ends were cut back, 0 bases at V and 6 bases at J, with 17 bases in the middle. This CDR3 contains 16 residues. Germline assignment: CDR1 SGDLS and CDR2 YYNGEE.

Ten or more counts support this clonotype. The chain recombines TRBV29-1 with TRBJ1-2; a weak D match, TRBD1 (6 bases). Trimming removed 4 bases from V and 3 bases from J, with 12 bases in between. The germline CDR1 and CDR2 sequences are SQVTM and ANQGSEA. The CDR3 contains 13 residues. The CDR3 bases are TGCAGCGTTGCCGGGGGGCTTGACTATGGCTACACCTTC. This gives the protein CSVAGGLDYGYTF.

This chain connects TRBV25-1 to TRBJ2-5; 11 bases align to TRBD1. J was trimmed by 4 bases and V by 4 bases; bases with no gene match: 8. Germline V gene sequence: CDR1 MGHDK, CDR2 SYGVNS. The CDR3 has 16 residues. The CDR3, as DNA: TGTGCCAGCAGTGGATATAGGACAGGGGGCACAGAGACCCAGTACTTC. Translation gives CASSGYRTGGTETQYF.

This chain connects TRBV7-2 to TRBJ2-7; D is undetermined. Trimming removed 4 bases from V and 0 bases from J, with 4 bases in between. CDR1 is SGHTA and CDR2 is FQGNSA in the germline V gene. CDR3 length: 12 residues. The CDR3 nucleotides are TGTGCCAGCAGCTCGAACTCCTACGAGCAGTACTTC. It codes for CASSSNSYEQYF.

This clonotype occurred a few times. The chain links TRBV7-3 to TRBJ1-1; weak D call: TRBD1 (5 bases). V was cut by 4 bases and J by 1 base, with 13 bases left in between. Germline V CDR1 and CDR2: SGHTA, FQGTGA. CDR3 length equals 15 residues. In nucleotides, the CDR3 is TGTGCCAGCAGCTCCGGAGGGGCGAAGAACACTGAAGCTTTCTTT. As protein: CASSSGGAKNTEAFF.

This clonotype was seen a few times. The chain recombines TRBV4-1 with TRBJ2-5; 11 positions match TRBD2. V lost 4 bases and J lost 2; bases outside the gene matches: 6. The CDR3 extends over 16 amino acids. CDR1 and CDR2 (germline): MGHRA, YSYEKL. The CDR3 reads CASSLTIAGGQETQYF. Written as DNA, the CDR3 is TGCGCCAGCAGCCTCACCATAGCGGGAGGGCAAGAGACCCAGTACTTC.

This clonotype was seen only once. The CDR3 carries no conserved terminal phenylalanine or tryptophan, so it likely arises from a read error. Here the CDR3 DNA reads TGTGCCAGCAGCTTAAATCTACGACCCTATGGCTACACCTCC. Amino acids: CASSLNLRPYGYTS. The chain combines TRBV7-9 with TRBJ1-2; D unclear. This CDR3 region has 14 residues. Germline CDR1 is SEHNR and CDR2 is FQNEAQ (reference sequence). V lost 2 bases and J 4 bases, leaving 11 bases between the germline ends.

V is TRBV4-3 and J is TRBJ2-3; TRBD2 is a possible D gene (5 bases). Per germline, CDR1 LGHNA and CDR2 YSLEER. V was pared by 0 bases and J by 6 bases, with 7 bases between. The CDR3 covers 13 residues. In DNA form, the CDR3 reads TGCGCCAGCAGCCAAGATCGCGGGGATACGCAGTATTTT. This gives the protein CASSQDRGDTQYF.